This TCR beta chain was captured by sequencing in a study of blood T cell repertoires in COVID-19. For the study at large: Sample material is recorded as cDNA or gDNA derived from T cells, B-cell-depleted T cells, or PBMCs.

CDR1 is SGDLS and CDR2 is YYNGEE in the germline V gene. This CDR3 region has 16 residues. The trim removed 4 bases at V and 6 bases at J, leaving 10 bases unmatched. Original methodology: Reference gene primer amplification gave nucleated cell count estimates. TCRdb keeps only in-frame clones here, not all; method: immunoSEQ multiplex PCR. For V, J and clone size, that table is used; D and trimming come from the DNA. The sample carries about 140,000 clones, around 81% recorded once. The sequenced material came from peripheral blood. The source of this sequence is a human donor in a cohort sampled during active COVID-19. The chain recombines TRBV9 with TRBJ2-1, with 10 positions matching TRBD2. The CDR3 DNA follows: TGTGCCAGCAGCTCTCCGGGACTAGCGTTTGGCAATGAGCAGTTCTTC. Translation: CASSSPGLAFGNEQFF.